A selection of T cell receptor beta chains follows, all from one sample in a study of regulatory T cells in long-lasting Graves disease. MiXCR was run by TCRdb on the multiplex PCR reads, yielding one entry per CDR3 protein. The table lists about 540,000 distinct CDR3 sequences, roughly 13% of them singletons. Separately, the same data were catalogued under a study of T cells in Graves' hyperthyroidism and ophthalmopathy.

The sample in question was peripheral blood mononuclear cells (PBMCs), obtained at new diagnosis, from a patient treated with antithyroid drugs. These receptors originate from a man aged 25-45 years with Graves disease. Both conserved end residues are part of each CDR3. A D gene is named only where the DNA matches it firmly. Size is stated for part of the rows, as once, few or many counts, or as a class when the clone is expanded.

J gene,V gene,clone size,D gene,CDR3 protein,CDR3 DNA
TRBJ2-7,TRBV20-1,few,NA,CSARELVSYEQYF,TGCAGTGCTAGAGAACTCGTATCCTACGAGCAGTACTTC
TRBJ2-3,TRBV24-1,many,NA,CATSSTGAITDTQYF,TGTGCCACCAGTTCGACGGGGGCCATCACAGATACGCAGTATTTT
TRBJ2-7,TRBV2,many,TRBD1,CASSPGTGAYEQYF,TGTGCCAGCAGCCCCGGGACAGGGGCCTACGAGCAGTACTTC
TRBJ1-6,TRBV29-1,many,TRBD1,CSVGTANSPLHF,TGCAGCGTCGGGACAGCTAATTCACCCCTCCACTTT
TRBJ2-6,TRBV5-5,NA,NA,CASRGQPSGANVLTF,TGTGCCAGCAGAGGACAGCCCTCTGGGGCCAACGTCCTGACTTTC
TRBJ2-7,TRBV27,NA,TRBD2,CASRHPSGRAYEQYF,TGTGCCAGCAGACACCCTAGCGGTAGGGCCTACGAGCAGTACTTC
TRBJ2-5,TRBV5-1,many,TRBD2,CASSSGLAGTQETQYF,TGCGCCAGCAGCTCAGGACTAGCGGGGACACAAGAGACCCAGTACTTC
TRBJ2-1,TRBV29-1,many,NA,CSAQRGSNNEQFF,TGCAGCGCCCAACGGGGGAGTAACAATGAGCAGTTCTTC
TRBJ2-1,TRBV2,many,TRBD2,CASSELLLAVYNEQFF,TGTGCCAGCAGTGAGCTTTTGCTAGCGGTCTACAATGAGCAGTTCTTC
TRBJ2-1,TRBV5-1,many,NA,CASSLGDAGSYNEQFF,TGTGCCAGCAGCTTGGGGGACGCAGGCTCCTACAATGAGCAGTTCTTC
TRBJ1-1,TRBV5-1,NA,NA,CASSSWILNTEAFF,TGCGCCAGCAGCTCTTGGATACTGAACACTGAAGCTTTCTTT
TRBJ1-1,TRBV7-3,many,TRBD1,CASSATGANPEAFF,TGTGCCAGCAGCGCGACAGGGGCGAATCCTGAAGCTTTCTTT
TRBJ2-7,TRBV27,many,NA,CASSFAGRADEQYF,TGTGCCAGCAGTTTCGCTGGGCGTGCCGACGAGCAGTACTTC
TRBJ2-7,TRBV7-6,few,NA,CASSLNTAYEQYF,TGTGCCAGCAGCTTAAATACTGCCTACGAGCAGTACTTC
TRBJ2-5,TRBV2,NA,TRBD2,CASTSGSWETQYF,TGTGCCAGCACTAGCGGGAGTTGGGAGACCCAGTACTTC
TRBJ2-3,TRBV11-3,many,NA,CASSPGWGAGTDTQYF,TGTGCCAGCAGCCCAGGTTGGGGGGCCGGCACAGATACGCAGTATTTT
TRBJ2-5,TRBV12-3/TRBV12-4,many,NA,CASSDFEETQYF,TGTGCCAGCAGTGACTTCGAAGAGACCCAGTACTTC
TRBJ2-3,TRBV5-1,few,TRBD1,CASSLSDRDTDTQYF,TGCGCCAGCAGCTTGTCGGACAGGGACACAGATACGCAGTATTTT
TRBJ2-1,TRBV7-6,NA,NA,CASSPETSMGSYNEQFF,TGTGCCAGCAGCCCCGAGACCTCTATGGGCTCCTACAATGAGCAGTTCTTC
TRBJ2-4,TRBV12-3/TRBV12-4,many,NA,CASTMGQAGRIQYF,TGTGCCAGCACTATGGGTCAGGCGGGGCGCATTCAGTACTTC
TRBJ2-1,TRBV29-1,many,TRBD2,CSVLLAGGANEQFF,TGCAGCGTCTTACTAGCGGGAGGCGCGAATGAGCAGTTCTTC
TRBJ2-7,TRBV6-2/TRBV6-3,NA,TRBD2,CASRPLAGVRVYEQYF,TGTGCCAGCAGGCCACTAGCGGGAGTACGTGTCTACGAGCAGTACTTC
TRBJ2-7,TRBV4-1,many,NA,CASSLSDGQSYEQYF,TGCGCCAGCAGCCTCTCCGATGGACAGTCCTACGAGCAGTACTTC
TRBJ2-5,TRBV2,many,NA,CASGGNSQETQYF,TGTGCCAGTGGGGGGAACAGCCAAGAGACCCAGTACTTC
TRBJ2-3,TRBV12-3/TRBV12-4,many,NA,CASSGYPDTQYF,TGTGCCAGCAGCGGTTACCCAGATACGCAGTATTTT
TRBJ2-2,TRBV2,many,TRBD2,CASNIPGTSGGNTGELFF,TGTGCCAGCAACATCCCCGGGACTTCGGGGGGAAACACCGGGGAGCTGTTTTTT
TRBJ2-3,TRBV7-9,NA,TRBD1,CASSLAGTGVGDTQYF,TGTGCCAGCAGTCTAGCCGGGACAGGGGTGGGAGATACGCAGTATTTT
TRBJ2-2,TRBV2,many,TRBD2,CASSEVLAGGPVF,TGTGCCAGCAGTGAAGTCCTCGCGGGAGGTCCCGTTTTT